The clone carrying this TCR beta chain was recorded once. Original analysis: Reference gene primer amplification gave estimated nucleated cell counts. The table came from immunoSEQ multiplex PCR; TCRdb's copy has only in-frame clones and leaves some out. The V and J calls and clone size are taken from that table; D and trimming were inferred from the DNA. The data contain roughly 260,000 clones, about 90% of them singletons. This sample was included in a study of blood T cell repertoires in COVID-19. The overall study: Material from acute and convalescent COVID-19 was sourced from the United States, Italy and Spain.

Participants came from 20 to 25 US areas, aged roughly 18 to 95 years. Clinical history reported by participants formed the basis on which cohorts were assigned. CDR1 is SGDLS, CDR2 YYNGEE, per germline. V lost 0 bases to trimming and J lost 7 bases; unmatched junction nucleotides: 4. The CDR3 loop spans 15 amino acids. Sequenced input: PBMCs or T cells enriched from blood (not recorded which). The receptor was derived from a woman aged 30 to 39 with acute COVID-19. The V and J genes are TRBV9 and TRBJ2-7; TRBD2 agrees at 13 bases. The CDR3 sequence is CASSVGTSGSSEQYF. The CDR3 nucleotides read TGTGCCAGCAGCGTAGGGACTAGCGGGAGTAGTGAGCAGTACTTC.